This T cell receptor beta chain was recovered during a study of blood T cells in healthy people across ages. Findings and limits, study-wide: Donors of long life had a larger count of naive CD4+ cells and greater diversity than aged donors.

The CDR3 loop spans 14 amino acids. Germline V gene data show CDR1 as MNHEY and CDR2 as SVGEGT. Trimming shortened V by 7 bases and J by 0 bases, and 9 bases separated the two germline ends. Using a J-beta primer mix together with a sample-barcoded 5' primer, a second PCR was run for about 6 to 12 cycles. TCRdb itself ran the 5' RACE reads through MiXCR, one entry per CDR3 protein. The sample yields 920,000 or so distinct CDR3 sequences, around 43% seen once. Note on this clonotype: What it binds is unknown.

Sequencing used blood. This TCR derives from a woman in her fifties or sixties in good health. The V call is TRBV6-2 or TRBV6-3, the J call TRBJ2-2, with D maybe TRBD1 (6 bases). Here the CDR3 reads CASKTGPNTGELFF. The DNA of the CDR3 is TGTGCCAGCAAGACAGGCCCGAACACCGGGGAGCTGTTTTTT.